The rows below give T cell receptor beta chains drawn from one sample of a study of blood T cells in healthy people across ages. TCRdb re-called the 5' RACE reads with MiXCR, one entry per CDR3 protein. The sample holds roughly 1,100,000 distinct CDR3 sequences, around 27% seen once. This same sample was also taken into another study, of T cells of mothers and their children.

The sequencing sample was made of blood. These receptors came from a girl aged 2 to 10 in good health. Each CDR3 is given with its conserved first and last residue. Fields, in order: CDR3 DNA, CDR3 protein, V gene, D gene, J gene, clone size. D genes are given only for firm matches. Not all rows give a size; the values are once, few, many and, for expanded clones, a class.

TGCAGTGCCCAGACTAGCGGGACGGTCGAGCAGTACTTC,CSAQTSGTVEQYF,TRBV20-1,TRBD2,TRBJ2-7,.
TGCACCAGCAGCCAAGATATAGTCGACGCTCCCACTGAAGCTTTCTTT,CTSSQDIVDAPTEAFF,TRBV4-3,.,TRBJ1-1,.
TGCAGTGCTAGAGGAGTCGGGAGAGGCAATGAGCAGTTCTTC,CSARGVGRGNEQFF,TRBV20-1,.,TRBJ2-1,many
TGTGCCAGCAGCTTAGAGGAGACTAGCGGGAGTGTGTATTTT,CASSLEETSGSVYF,TRBV7-9,TRBD2,TRBJ2-3,.
TGTGCCAGCAGTATGTACCTGGGCAACTTCTACGAGCAGTACTTC,CASSMYLGNFYEQYF,TRBV6-1,.,TRBJ2-7,.
TGCAGTGCTAGAGATAGCAGCGACATTCAGTACTTC,CSARDSSDIQYF,TRBV20-1,.,TRBJ2-4,few
TGCAGCGTTGAAAACGGGAGAAACTACGAGCAGTACTTC,CSVENGRNYEQYF,TRBV29-1,.,TRBJ2-7,few
TGTGCCAGCAGCTTAGCGTCGGGCCCCGTCCCAGATACGCAGTATTTT,CASSLASGPVPDTQYF,TRBV7-6,.,TRBJ2-3,.
TGTGCCAGCGGGCGGGGGCCTCAAGAGACCCAGTACTTC,CASGRGPQETQYF,TRBV3-1,.,TRBJ2-5,few
TGCAGCGTTGCTGCGGGGGGGGAGACCCAGTACTTC,CSVAAGGETQYF,TRBV29-1,TRBD2,TRBJ2-5,.
TGTGCCAGCAGCTCAACAGGGGGAAAGGACGAGCAGTACTTC,CASSSTGGKDEQYF,TRBV7-9,TRBD1,TRBJ2-7,.
TGCAGTGCTAGGGTCCCTAGTAAGAACGAGCAGTACTTC,CSARVPSKNEQYF,TRBV20-1,.,TRBJ2-7,.
TGTGCCAGTAGACAGAGAGGAGAGACCCAGTACTTC,CASRQRGETQYF,TRBV2,.,TRBJ2-5,.
TGTGCCAGCATGACATACCGGGAACTAGCCAAAAACATTCAGTACTTC,CASMTYRELAKNIQYF,TRBV5-6,.,TRBJ2-4,.
TGTGCCAGCAGCTCTGGATCGCTTTCCTACGAGCAGTACTTC,CASSSGSLSYEQYF,TRBV7-9,.,TRBJ2-7,.
TGTGCCAGCAGCTTGGGGCCCGAGCAGCTAGATAACTATGGCTACACCTTC,CASSLGPEQLDNYGYTF,TRBV5-5,.,TRBJ1-2,.
TGTGCCAGCAGCTTGTCACTAGCGGATGAGCAGTTCTTC,CASSLSLADEQFF,TRBV5-6,TRBD2,TRBJ2-1,.
TGTGCCAGCAGCTTAGCGCGTACGGGGAGGCAAGAGACCCAGTACTTC,CASSLARTGRQETQYF,TRBV7-9,.,TRBJ2-5,few
TGTGCCACCAGTGATCAGGGTTACACCGGGGAGCTGTTTTTT,CATSDQGYTGELFF,TRBV24-1,.,TRBJ2-2,many
TGTGCCAGCTCACCAACAGGGGAGCCTAATCAGCCCCAGCATTTT,CASSPTGEPNQPQHF,TRBV18,TRBD1,TRBJ1-5,.
TGTGCCAGCAGCTTAGGGTGGATTGGAGCAACTAATGAAAAACTGTTTTTT,CASSLGWIGATNEKLFF,TRBV7-2,.,TRBJ1-4,.
TGCAGTGCTAGTTCGTGGTCTTACGAGCAGTACTTC,CSASSWSYEQYF,TRBV20-1,.,TRBJ2-7,.
TGTGCCAGCAGTTACCGGGGAGGGGGCCTTGCAGATACGCAGTATTTT,CASSYRGGGLADTQYF,TRBV11-2,.,TRBJ2-3,.
TGTGCCAGCAGCGCGCGACAGGGATCCCCTTCCGAGCAGTACTTC,CASSARQGSPSEQYF,TRBV9,TRBD1,TRBJ2-7,few
TGTGCCAGCAGCCCCGTTCCCGGGACTAGCGGCAAAAACATTCAGTACTTC,CASSPVPGTSGKNIQYF,TRBV11-2,TRBD2,TRBJ2-4,.
TGTGCCAGCAGTTATGGTCGGGACAGGGTCGACGAGCAGTACTTC,CASSYGRDRVDEQYF,TRBV6-6,TRBD1,TRBJ2-7,few
TGTGCCACCAGTGATTTGACGGGGGATGGCTACACCTTC,CATSDLTGDGYTF,TRBV24-1,.,TRBJ1-2,.
TGTGCCAGCAGTGATGGGACTAGCTCGGACTACGAGCAGTACTTC,CASSDGTSSDYEQYF,TRBV6-1,TRBD2,TRBJ2-7,few
TGTGCCAGCAGCACGCGTCTGACTAGCGTGCTGTTCTTC,CASSTRLTSVLFF,TRBV14,TRBD2,TRBJ2-5,few
TGCAGCGTTGAAGCTAACAGAGCTAACTATGGCTACACCTTC,CSVEANRANYGYTF,TRBV29-1,.,TRBJ1-2,.
TGTGCCAGCAGCGTGGGACAGGGGACAGATACGCAGTATTTT,CASSVGQGTDTQYF,TRBV9,TRBD1,TRBJ2-3,many
TGCAGCGTTGACGGCACCGGGGAGCTGTTTTTT,CSVDGTGELFF,TRBV29-1,.,TRBJ2-2,many
TGTGCCAGCAGTTTTCAGTGGGATACTAGAGATGAGCAGTTCTTC,CASSFQWDTRDEQFF,TRBV28,.,TRBJ2-1,few
TGCAGTGCTAGGCGGCAGGGGGCCGATGGAGAGCAGTACTTC,CSARRQGADGEQYF,TRBV20-1,TRBD1,TRBJ2-5,.
TGCGCCAGCAGCCTCGTAGCGGGAGCTACCTCGAGCGAGCAGTACTTC,CASSLVAGATSSEQYF,TRBV5-1,TRBD2,TRBJ2-7,.
TGCGCCAGCAGCCCAATTGAGACAGGGATAAGCAATCAGCCCCAGCATTTT,CASSPIETGISNQPQHF,TRBV4-1,TRBD1,TRBJ1-5,few
TGCGCCAGCAGCCAAGAGGGGACTTACAATGAGCAGTTCTTC,CASSQEGTYNEQFF,TRBV4-3,.,TRBJ2-1,.
TGTGCCAGCAGTACGACAGGGACTGGGAAGTTGATCCAGTACTTC,CASSTTGTGKLIQYF,TRBV6-5,.,TRBJ2-5,.
TGTGCCAGCAGGAGACAGGGAGGCAATCAGCCCCAGCATTTT,CASRRQGGNQPQHF,TRBV12-3/TRBV12-4,TRBD1,TRBJ1-5,.
TGCAGCGTTGAATTCCTTACAGCGGCGAACACTGAAGCTTTCTTT,CSVEFLTAANTEAFF,TRBV29-1,.,TRBJ1-1,few
TGTGCCAGCAGCTTACTAGCGGGGGACGCAGATACGCAGTATTTT,CASSLLAGDADTQYF,TRBV7-3,TRBD2,TRBJ2-3,few
TGTGCCAGCAGTCCAGGGGGCAACGGTGTCTACGAGCAGTACTTC,CASSPGGNGVYEQYF,TRBV6-1,TRBD1,TRBJ2-7,.
TGTGCCAGCAGTTTAGGCCTCCTTAATGGCTACACCTTC,CASSLGLLNGYTF,TRBV28,.,TRBJ1-2,.
TGTGCCAGCAGCTTTGAGGGGGCCTTCAGAGAGACCCAGTACTTC,CASSFEGAFRETQYF,TRBV7-2,TRBD1,TRBJ2-5,.
TGTGCCAGCAGCGTAGAAGGGGGGGGGCCGGGAGATACGCAGTATTTT,CASSVEGGGPGDTQYF,TRBV9,.,TRBJ2-3,.